This paragraph covers one T cell receptor beta chain sequence. Its antigen is currently not known. No per-base quality is available; no much larger clone lies one base away. TCRbeta CDR3 regions were immunosequenced from genomic DNA with the immunoSEQ Assay. Before high-throughput sequencing, genomic DNA was amplified using bias-controlled multiplex PCR. Per the source publication's procedure: To quantify the absolute abundance of each unique TCRbeta CDR3 region, the sequences were collapsed and filtered. Clonality was defined as 1 minus Pielou's evenness and was calculated using productive rearrangements only. Clones with significantly greater frequencies in on-treatment versus baseline samples were identified using a previously published method. This immuneACCESS table, as held by TCRdb, lists in-frame sequences with V and J called but not all clones. Of the missing ones, under half trace to an unresolved V gene in checked studies; the others have no known cause. V and J calls and clone size are given by that table; D and trimming were obtained from the DNA. Counted in this sample were under 40,000 clones; nearly 90% of them appeared once. The leading ten clones occupy around 12% of the sample.

The sample belongs to a study of sequential checkpoint blockade in melanoma (dated by TCRdb to between 2019 and 2020). The study in broad terms: In a 1:1 randomization, patients received either first-line nivolumab then ipilimumab (arm A) or ipilimumab then nivolumab (arm B). Maintenance nivolumab came after each of the two trial sequences.

V is reduced by 3 bases and J by 6 bases, leaving a spacing of 11 bases between them. The CDR3 covers 13 residues, taking in both the cysteine and the phenylalanine. This entry keeps only the CDR3 DNA: 39 bases, framed from base 1. The germline V gene (reference sequence) yields LNHDA for CDR1 and SQIVND for CDR2. The label giving this sample's treatment or condition can be read as: randomized to nivolumab then ipilimumab (arm A) or the reverse (arm B). Prior DNA-damaging chemotherapy had not been received by any trial patient. On a FACS Aria II flow cytometer, live CD3+CD8+ cells that were negative for CD19 and CD56 were sorted from thawed PBMCs. CheckMate 064, a randomized, open-label phase II trial of sequential checkpoint blockade, was the source of the samples, all of which came from patients with melanoma. Leukapheresis was used to collect peripheral blood mononuclear cells, which were then purified with Ficoll-Paque and frozen in human serum with about 10% DMSO. Purity of sorted blood CD3+CD8+ cells was verified at >95% immediately after sorting, followed by DNA extraction.

Here is what the overall study found, with its caveats: Larger, independent patient cohorts are needed to validate the response-prediction model that combines TCR metrics and mutation burden.

The source material was CD8+ T cells sorted from blood (inferred from file names), sampled from a patient given nivolumab and ipilimumab in sequence. The sequence was collected from a human donor with melanoma. The V gene is TRBV19 and the J gene is TRBJ1-1, with the D gene too uncertain to name. The DNA sequence follows: TGTGCCAGTAGTATGGCGGGGTCCCCTGAAGCTTTCTTT. Translation gives CASSMAGSPEAFF.